This T cell receptor (beta chain) derives from a study of T cells in Graves' hyperthyroidism and ophthalmopathy. Ten or more counts support this clonotype. Its target is unknown. The CDR3 totals 12 residues. In germline, CDR1 is LGHDT, CDR2 YNNKEL (reference sequence). Trimming removed 8 bases from V and 4 bases from J, with 11 bases in between. Fresh peripheral blood, roughly 9.8 ml of it, supplied the PBMCs. TCR beta CDR3 sequences were amplified from RNA transcripts. First-round RT-PCR targeting the TCR CDR3 was performed with the HTBI primer set. MiXCR was run by TCRdb on the multiplex PCR reads, yielding one entry per CDR3 protein. The table lists hundreds of thousands of distinct CDR3 sequences, roughly 21% of them singletons. Study-level results: The model foresaw ophthalmopathy a median roughly 6.3 months prior to onset. In the blood, most expanded thyroid clonotypes above 0.001 appeared as well. Ophthalmopathy and stable hyperthyroidism were separated by a 13 V-J model.

The specimen was blood. The genes are TRBV3-1 and TRBJ1-2; D unclear. The receptor's source is a middle-aged man with Graves' ophthalmopathy. The CDR3 sequence is CASGAGSYGYTF. The CDR3 bases are TGTGCCAGCGGAGCGGGAAGCTATGGCTACACCTTC.